This T cell receptor (beta chain) was documented in a study of identifying expanded T cells in peripheral blood. Overall study results and limits: Technical replicates showed about 1.1 changed clones; two weeks roughly 16; four weeks 19. Variance in clone template counts between roughly 2-week samples significantly increased with total template count across all healthy donors.

TCRdb keeps only in-frame clones here, not all; method: immunoSEQ multiplex PCR. The sample consists of fewer than 130,000 clones, roughly 90% of them appearing once. With respect to this clone: Its antigen is unidentified.

No infections or other immune events were documented during collection. The CDR3 loop spans 13 amino acids. CDR1 and CDR2 (germline): SGHNT, YYREEE (reference sequence). The germline V and J ends were trimmed by 0 bases and 8 bases, with 9 bases remaining between them. The J gene is TRBJ2-1, the V gene TRBV5-4, with no clear D. The specimen was blood. The TCR comes from a person aged 18 to 75 in good health. CDR3 in amino acids: CASSLGATYEQFF. CDR3 in DNA: TGTGCCAGCAGCTTGGGGGCGACGTATGAGCAGTTCTTC.